This is a list of T cell receptor beta chains from one sample in a study of blood T cell repertoires in COVID-19. Measured with immunoSEQ multiplex PCR; TCRdb has only the in-frame clones, and not every one. The sample shows around 140,000 clones, roughly 84% of them seen only once. Sequencing used peripheral blood. All receptors derive from a man aged 30 to 39 with COVID-19, enrolled during active disease. CDR3s include the opening cysteine and the closing phenylalanine or tryptophan. D genes are given only for firm matches. Clone size is given for some rows only: seen once, a few or many times, or a class if the clone is expanded.

J: TRBJ2-3
length: 14
size: once
V: TRBV7-9
D: -
CDR3: CASSLVSDTDTQYF
DNA: TGTGCCAGCAGCTTAGTCAGTGACACAGATACGCAGTATTTT

J: TRBJ1-1
length: 12
size: -
V: TRBV3-1/TRBV3-2
D: -
CDR3: CASSRPGQEAFF
DNA: TGTGCCAGCAGCCGTCCGGGACAAGAAGCTTTCTTT

J: TRBJ2-5
length: 16
size: -
V: TRBV18
D: TRBD1
CDR3: CASSPPGQDSTGTQYF
DNA: TGTGCCAGCTCACCACCGGGACAGGACTCAACGGGGACCCAGTACTTC

J: TRBJ2-1
length: 14
size: -
V: TRBV2
D: TRBD2
CDR3: CASTGTSSYNEQFF
DNA: TGTGCCAGCACAGGGACTAGCTCCTACAATGAGCAGTTCTTC

J: TRBJ2-1
length: 16
size: -
V: TRBV19
D: TRBD2
CDR3: CASKSVAGRTKNEQFF
DNA: TGTGCCAGTAAGTCCGTAGCGGGACGTACAAAGAATGAGCAGTTCTTC

J: TRBJ2-1
length: 15
size: -
V: TRBV5-6
D: TRBD2
CDR3: CASSRGTSAYNEQFF
DNA: TGTGCCAGCAGCCGGGGGACTAGCGCTTACAATGAGCAGTTCTTC

J: TRBJ1-5
length: 15
size: -
V: TRBV5-8
D: -
CDR3: CASSLTGYSNQPQHF
DNA: TGTGCCAGCAGCTTGACAGGGTATAGCAATCAGCCCCAGCATTTT

J: TRBJ2-2
length: 14
size: -
V: TRBV10-3
D: -
CDR3: CAISEPRSGGELFF
DNA: TGTGCCATCAGTGAACCTAGATCGGGCGGGGAGCTGTTTTTT

J: TRBJ1-1
length: 15
size: -
V: TRBV28
D: -
CDR3: CASSAMRGNQPQAFF
DNA: TGTGCCAGCAGTGCTATGCGGGGAAATCAACCCCAAGCTTTCTTT

J: TRBJ1-3
length: 16
size: -
V: TRBV19
D: -
CDR3: CASSIRQATSGNTIYF
DNA: TGTGCCAGTAGTATCCGACAGGCGACCTCTGGAAACACCATATATTTT

J: TRBJ1-6
length: 15
size: -
V: TRBV2
D: -
CDR3: CASSEASGWGSPLHF
DNA: TGTGCCAGCAGTGAAGCGTCAGGGTGGGGTTCACCCCTCCACTTT

J: TRBJ2-7
length: 14
size: few
V: TRBV5-1
D: TRBD1
CDR3: CASSFDRATYEQYF
DNA: TGCGCCAGCAGCTTTGACAGGGCTACCTACGAGCAGTACTTC

J: TRBJ2-1
length: 12
size: -
V: TRBV15
D: -
CDR3: CATRRDWNEQFF
DNA: TGTGCCACCCGGAGGGACTGGAATGAGCAGTTCTTC

J: TRBJ1-3
length: 13
size: once
V: TRBV6-5
D: -
CDR3: CASIKAAGNTIYF
DNA: TGTGCCAGCATTAAGGCGGCTGGAAACACCATATATTTT

J: TRBJ2-3
length: 14
size: -
V: TRBV5-6
D: TRBD1
CDR3: CASSTGTVTDTQYF
DNA: TGTGCCAGCAGCACCGGGACAGTCACAGATACGCAGTATTTT

J: TRBJ2-3
length: 16
size: -
V: TRBV28
D: TRBD2
CDR3: CASRVAGRGSTDTQYF
DNA: TGTGCCAGCAGGGTAGCGGGAAGGGGCAGCACAGATACGCAGTATTTT

J: TRBJ1-6
length: 18
size: -
V: TRBV4-3
D: -
CDR3: CASSQEHAGPSYNSPLHF
DNA: TGCGCCAGCAGCCAAGAGCATGCAGGGCCCTCCTATAATTCACCCCTCCACTTT

J: TRBJ1-2
length: 14
size: -
V: TRBV24-1
D: -
CDR3: CATRPGTRAGGYTF
DNA: TGTGCCACCCGCCCCGGGACACGAGCCGGCGGCTACACCTTC

J: TRBJ1-2
length: 15
size: once
V: TRBV3-1/TRBV3-2
D: TRBD1
CDR3: CASSQDHRGLEGYTF
DNA: TGTGCCAGCAGCCAAGATCACAGGGGGCTGGAGGGCTACACCTTC

J: TRBJ1-6
length: 13
size: -
V: TRBV29-1
D: -
CDR3: CSVASQNNSPLHF
DNA: TGCAGCGTTGCCTCACAGAATAATTCACCCCTCCACTTT

J: TRBJ1-5
length: 15
size: -
V: TRBV7-8
D: TRBD1
CDR3: CASSLGQASNQPQHF
DNA: TGTGCCAGCAGCCTGGGACAGGCTAGCAATCAGCCCCAGCATTTT

J: TRBJ2-2
length: 16
size: once
V: TRBV11-2
D: TRBD2
CDR3: CASSLLLAGRTGELFF
DNA: TGTGCCAGCAGCTTACTACTAGCGGGGCGAACCGGGGAGCTGTTTTTT

J: TRBJ2-2
length: 16
size: -
V: TRBV28
D: TRBD1
CDR3: CASSVLSRGRTGELFF
DNA: TGTGCCAGCAGTGTCCTATCCAGGGGGCGCACCGGGGAGCTGTTTTTT

J: TRBJ1-5
length: 15
size: few
V: TRBV5-1
D: -
CDR3: CASSLSGDGNQPQHF
DNA: TGCGCCAGCAGCTTGTCCGGGGATGGCAATCAGCCCCAGCATTTT

J: TRBJ1-3
length: 12
size: -
V: TRBV29-1
D: -
CDR3: CSVQGIGNTIYF
DNA: TGCAGCGTTCAGGGAATTGGAAACACCATATATTTT

J: TRBJ1-3
length: 16
size: -
V: TRBV24-1
D: TRBD1
CDR3: CATLDETGLTGNTIYF
DNA: TGTGCCACGCTAGATGAGACAGGGTTGACTGGAAACACCATATATTTT

J: TRBJ1-5
length: 14
size: -
V: TRBV4-2
D: -
CDR3: CASSHLASNQPQHF
DNA: TGTGCCAGCAGCCATTTAGCTAGCAATCAGCCCCAGCATTTT

J: TRBJ2-7
length: 13
size: -
V: TRBV7-9
D: -
CDR3: CASSSGLTYEQYF
DNA: TGTGCCAGCAGCTCGGGACTCACCTACGAGCAGTACTTC

J: TRBJ2-7
length: 15
size: -
V: TRBV11-2
D: TRBD2
CDR3: CASSLLGLGGYEQYF
DNA: TGTGCCAGCAGCTTACTGGGACTAGGGGGCTACGAGCAGTACTTC

J: TRBJ2-7
length: 14
size: -
V: TRBV14
D: -
CDR3: CASSRVGRTYEQYF
DNA: TGTGCCAGCAGCCGAGTTGGCAGGACCTACGAGCAGTACTTC

J: TRBJ2-7
length: 14
size: -
V: TRBV6-5
D: TRBD2
CDR3: CASTTSGRPGEQYF
DNA: TGTGCCAGCACGACTAGCGGGAGGCCTGGGGAGCAGTACTTC

J: TRBJ2-1
length: 16
size: -
V: TRBV19
D: TRBD2
CDR3: CASSIDLAGGGHEQFF
DNA: TGTGCCAGTAGTATAGATCTAGCGGGAGGAGGCCATGAGCAGTTCTTC

J: TRBJ2-4
length: 15
size: once
V: TRBV10-3
D: TRBD1
CDR3: CAISDGTARVSIQYF
DNA: TGTGCCATCAGTGATGGGACAGCCAGGGTTAGCATTCAGTACTTC

J: TRBJ1-3
length: 16
size: -
V: TRBV19
D: -
CDR3: CASSMAGHFRGNTIYF
DNA: TGTGCCAGTAGTATGGCCGGACACTTTCGCGGAAACACCATATATTTT

J: TRBJ1-3
length: 15
size: -
V: TRBV5-1
D: -
CDR3: CASSSQGLSGNTIYF
DNA: TGCGCCAGCAGCTCGCAGGGACTCTCTGGAAACACCATATATTTT

J: TRBJ2-7
length: 13
size: -
V: TRBV29-1
D: -
CDR3: CSVWDTEHYEQYF
DNA: TGCAGCGTTTGGGACACAGAACACTACGAGCAGTACTTC

J: TRBJ2-1
length: 18
size: -
V: TRBV7-2
D: TRBD2
CDR3: CASSLGTSGRRMGNEQFF
DNA: TGTGCCAGCAGCCTCGGGACTAGCGGGAGGAGGATGGGTAATGAGCAGTTCTTC

J: TRBJ1-3
length: 16
size: -
V: TRBV6-5
D: TRBD1
CDR3: CASSYSRTGNGNTIYF
DNA: TGTGCCAGCAGTTACTCCAGGACAGGGAACGGAAACACCATATATTTT

J: TRBJ1-6
length: 13
size: -
V: TRBV28
D: -
CDR3: CASSLWSYSPLHF
DNA: TGTGCCAGTAGTTTATGGAGCTATTCACCCCTCCACTTT

J: TRBJ1-5
length: 13
size: -
V: TRBV5-1
D: -
CDR3: CASSLQGPQPQHF
DNA: TGCGCCAGCAGCTTACAGGGCCCTCAGCCCCAGCATTTT

J: TRBJ2-3
length: 17
size: -
V: TRBV2
D: TRBD2
CDR3: CASEGAASGRVLNTQYF
DNA: TGTGCCAGCGAGGGGGCTGCTAGCGGGAGGGTTCTCAATACGCAGTATTTT

J: TRBJ1-5
length: 13
size: -
V: TRBV6-5
D: TRBD1
CDR3: CASYRGQGQPQHF
DNA: TGTGCCAGCTACAGGGGGCAAGGTCAGCCCCAGCATTTT

J: TRBJ2-5
length: 16
size: -
V: TRBV18
D: TRBD1
CDR3: CASSPRRDREEETQYF
DNA: TGTGCCAGCTCACCCCGCCGGGACAGGGAGGAAGAGACCCAGTACTTC

J: TRBJ2-2
length: 14
size: -
V: TRBV28
D: -
CDR3: CASSAVGRGGELFF
DNA: TGTGCCAGCAGTGCCGTGGGGCGAGGCGGGGAGCTGTTTTTT

J: TRBJ2-7
length: 12
size: -
V: TRBV27
D: -
CDR3: CASSLDTYEQYF
DNA: TGTGCCAGCAGTTTGGACACCTACGAGCAGTACTTC

J: TRBJ2-5
length: 18
size: few
V: TRBV9
D: TRBD1
CDR3: CASSTPGDGTGGKETQYF
DNA: TGTGCCAGCAGCACCCCGGGGGACGGGACAGGGGGTAAAGAGACCCAGTACTTC

J: TRBJ1-6
length: 13
size: few
V: TRBV5-1
D: -
CDR3: CASSLEGQSPLHF
DNA: TGCGCCAGCAGCTTGGAGGGACAATCACCCCTCCACTTT

J: TRBJ2-5
length: 13
size: -
V: TRBV9
D: TRBD1
CDR3: CASSGDSQETQYF
DNA: TGTGCCAGCAGCGGGGACAGCCAAGAGACCCAGTACTTC

J: TRBJ1-1
length: 14
size: -
V: TRBV9
D: -
CDR3: CASSPRGGNTEAFF
DNA: TGTGCCAGCAGCCCTAGAGGGGGGAACACTGAAGCTTTCTTT

J: TRBJ1-5
length: 15
size: -
V: TRBV18
D: -
CDR3: CASSPGRESNQPQHF
DNA: TGTGCCAGCTCCCCAGGACGGGAGAGCAATCAGCCCCAGCATTTT

J: TRBJ1-1
length: 12
size: -
V: TRBV30
D: -
CDR3: CAWSRGGSEAFF
DNA: TGTGCCTGGAGTCGCGGAGGCTCTGAAGCTTTCTTT

J: TRBJ2-3
length: 16
size: -
V: TRBV7-6
D: TRBD2
CDR3: CASSSSPSSGRNTQYF
DNA: TGTGCCAGCAGCTCCAGTCCTAGTAGCGGGAGAAATACGCAGTATTTT

J: TRBJ2-1
length: 19
size: few
V: TRBV12-2
D: -
CDR3: CASRFLRQGGSSSYNEQFF
DNA: TGTGCAAGTCGCTTTTTAAGGCAGGGGGGATCGAGCTCCTACAATGAGCAGTTCTTC

J: TRBJ2-3
length: 14
size: -
V: TRBV20-1
D: TRBD2
CDR3: CSASTSALTDTQYF
DNA: TGCAGTGCTAGTACTAGCGCCCTCACAGATACGCAGTATTTT

J: TRBJ2-1
length: 11
size: few
V: TRBV20-1
D: -
CDR3: CSGARGNEQFF
DNA: TGCAGTGGGGCACGGGGCAATGAGCAGTTCTTC

J: TRBJ2-1
length: 15
size: -
V: TRBV28
D: TRBD1
CDR3: CASSTTGWANNEQFF
DNA: TGTGCCAGCAGTACGACAGGGTGGGCAAACAATGAGCAGTTCTTC

J: TRBJ2-2
length: 13
size: -
V: TRBV28
D: TRBD1
CDR3: CASGGQGAGELFF
DNA: TGTGCCAGCGGGGGACAGGGGGCCGGGGAGCTGTTTTTT

J: TRBJ1-3
length: 15
size: -
V: TRBV7-2
D: -
CDR3: CASSLGLSTGNTIYF
DNA: TGTGCCAGCAGCTTAGGCCTGTCTACTGGAAACACCATATATTTT